The 4 T cell receptor beta chains in this list originate from one sample, sequenced in a study of blood T cell repertoires in COVID-19. Sequencing was performed with immunoSEQ multiplex PCR; in TCRdb, only in-frame clones are kept and a portion is missing. The table includes about 33,000 clones, approximately 80% detected once. Sequenced input: peripheral blood. These receptors originate from a man at least 80 years old with acute or convalescent COVID-19.

V is TRBV19 and J is TRBJ2-7, with 7 bases aligning to TRBD1. The CDR3 has 16 residues. The J segment lost 4 bases and the V segment lost 0 bases, leaving 9 bases of the junction unmatched. Germline values: CDR1 LNHDA, CDR2 SQIVND (reference sequence). The CDR3 DNA reads TGTGCCAGTAGTATAGATGGCGCAGGGGGTCGGTACGAGCAGTACTTC. This sequence encodes CASSIDGAGGRYEQYF.

This clone was counted a few times. The chain is built from TRBV5-5 and TRBJ2-5; 8 bases line up with TRBD2. V shed 4 bases and J 5 bases; nucleotides not matched to a gene: 4. The CDR3 runs to 13 residues. Germline CDR1 is SGHKS and CDR2 is YYEKEE (reference sequence). The DNA of the CDR3 is TGTGCCAGCAGCCGACTAGCGAGGGAGACCCAGTACTTC. The encoded protein is CASSRLARETQYF.

The V and J genes are TRBV5-1 and TRBJ2-1; TRBD2 matches 14 bases. Looked up from germline, CDR1 is SGHRS and CDR2 is YFSETQ. V dropped 4 bases and J dropped 0; count of bases not matched to a gene: 6. This CDR3 contains 18 residues. The CDR3 coding sequence is TGCGCCAGCAGCCTGGGACTAGCGGGGGCTCGCTCCTACAATGAGCAGTTCTTC. It translates to CASSLGLAGARSYNEQFF.

The chain employs TRBV6-5 and TRBJ2-7; D is possibly TRBD1 (6 bases). Germline V lookup: CDR1 MNHEY, CDR2 SVGAGI. The CDR3 has 16 amino acids. V dropped 0 bases and J dropped 0 bases, with 12 bases sitting between them. The CDR3 spells CASSYSTTGSSYEQYF. CDR3 nucleotides: TGTGCCAGCAGTTACTCCACAACAGGGAGCTCCTACGAGCAGTACTTC.